These 31 T cell receptor beta chains came from one sample sequenced in a study of molecular identifiers for immune sequencing clone quantification. One entry per CDR3 protein, called by TCRdb with MiXCR from the PCR reads. The table has about 320,000 distinct CDR3 sequences, over 20% seen once; the top ten hold approximately 0.84%. Specimen: naive CD8+ T cells from blood, with Jurkat cell RNA spiked in. Subset of the sample: FACS-sorted CD8+CD4-CCR7+CD45RA+ naive T cells. The source of these receptors is a human donor in good health. Some libraries in this study had Jurkat cell RNA spiked in.

In the case of this clonotype: This may be a read error: a much more frequent sequence differs by one nucleotide. The V and J genes are TRBV6-2 or TRBV6-3 and TRBJ1-1; possible D gene TRBD1, 5 bases. This CDR3 has 13 residues. Germline CDR1 reads MNHEY; CDR2 reads SVGEGT. V was clipped by 8 bases and J by 6 bases, with 16 bases between them. The CDR3 sequence is CASYAGMAPEAFF. The DNA of the CDR3 is TGTGCCAGCTACGCAGGGATGGCGCCTGAAGCTTTCTTT.

V is TRBV7-9 and J is TRBJ2-5, with D possibly matching TRBD2 (6 bases). Trimming took 1 base from V and 2 from J, leaving 14 bases between them. The CDR3 sequence is 16 residues long. Per the germline V gene, CDR1 is SEHNR and CDR2 is FQNEAQ (reference sequence). For the CDR3, the DNA is TGTGCCAGCAGCTTAGGCATCGGGGGTGGGCAAGAGACCCAGTACTTC. Its translation: CASSLGIGGGQETQYF. Based on the CDR3 plus reference TRBV7-9 and TRBJ2-5, the full variable domain is DTGVSQNPRHKITKRGQNVTFRCDPISEHNRLYWYRQTLGQGPEFLTYFQNEAQLEKSRLLSDRFSAERPKGSFSTLEIQRTEQGDSAMYLCASSLGIGGGQETQYFGPGTRLLVL.

Worth noting for this clonotype: A single base separates this from a much larger clone, so it may be a read error. Since no conserved phenylalanine or tryptophan closes the CDR3, a read error is the likely cause. The chain links TRBV6-5 to TRBJ2-7; D possibly matches TRBD1 or TRBD2 (7 bases each). Trimming left V 3 bases short and J 6 bases short, with 18 bases between. The V gene's germline CDR1 is MNHEY and CDR2 SVGAGI. The CDR3 spans 15 residues. The CDR3 loop reads CASSYDGQGEGEQYL. The DNA for the CDR3 is TGTGCCAGCAGTTATGACGGCCAGGGGGAGGGCGAGCAGTACCTC.

Of note for this clonotype: This could be a read error, since a much larger clone is one nucleotide away. This chain joins TRBV29-1 and TRBJ1-1; 7 nucleotides line up with TRBD1. Germline CDR1 is SQVTM and CDR2 is ANQGSEA. The CDR3 loop spans 13 amino acids. This chain's CDR3 is CIVETGYGTEAFF. Written as DNA, the CDR3 is TGCATCGTTGAGACAGGGTACGGCACTGAAGCTTTCTTT.

The chain links TRBV27 to TRBJ2-7; TRBD1 might be the D (5 bases). The CDR3 is made up of 14 amino acids. Trimming left V 5 bases short and J 3 bases short, with 14 bases between. In germline, CDR1 is MNHEY, CDR2 SMNVEV (reference sequence). The CDR3 loop reads CASSGQGNFYEQYF. The CDR3 nucleotides are TGTGCCAGCAGTGGGCAGGGTAATTTCTACGAGCAGTACTTC.

The chain uses TRBV6-5 and TRBJ2-7, with D tentatively TRBD2 (6 bases). CDR1 and CDR2 (germline): MNHEY, SVGAGI. The CDR3 runs to 14 residues. Trimming removed 3 bases at V and 3 bases at J, with 12 bases between. DNA of the CDR3: TGTGCCAGCAGTTATCATCGGGGGTTCTACGAGCAGTACTTC. Its translation is CASSYHRGFYEQYF.

This clonotype came up many times. V gene TRBV29-1 combines with J gene TRBJ2-3; D might be TRBD1 or TRBD2, each matching 6 bases. Germline-derived CDR1 and CDR2 are SQVTM and ANQGSEA. Trimming pared 2 bases from V and 3 bases from J, leaving 15 bases between. This CDR3 spans 15 amino acids. CDR3 residues: CSVELRDTTTDTQYF. CDR3 coding DNA: TGCAGCGTTGAATTGCGGGACACAACAACAGATACGCAGTATTTT.

The gene calls are TRBV18 and TRBJ2-7, with D perhaps given as TRBD1 or TRBD2 (5 bases each). Germline CDR1 reads KGHSH; CDR2 reads LQKENI. Trimming shortened V by 1 base and J by 3 bases, and 10 bases separated the two germline ends. CDR3 length: 14 residues. The CDR3 reads CASSPRDQDYEQYF. DNA of the CDR3: TGTGCCAGCTCACCACGGGACCAGGACTACGAGCAGTACTTC. Together with reference TRBV18 and TRBJ2-7, the CDR3 gives the full variable domain: NAGVMQNPRHLVRRRGQEARLRCSPMKGHSHVYWYRQLPEEGLKFMVYLQKENIIDESGMPKERFSAEFPKEGPSILRIQQVVRGDSAAYFCASSPRDQDYEQYFGPGTRLTVT.

This clonotype was observed a handful of times. The V call is TRBV10-3, the J call TRBJ2-7, with a possible D match to TRBD2 (5 bases). The CDR3 runs to 14 residues. Trimming cost V 3 bases and J 0 bases, with 9 bases left between them. Per the germline V gene, CDR1 is ENHRY and CDR2 is SYGVKD. The CDR3 loop reads CAISDPGSSYEQYF. The CDR3 region has the DNA TGTGCCATCAGTGACCCGGGAAGCTCCTACGAGCAGTACTTC.

As concerns this clonotype: This may be a read error, as it is one base from a much larger clone. V is TRBV2 and J is TRBJ2-1; TRBD1 aligns across 9 bases. CDR1 and CDR2 (germline): SNHLY, FYNNEI. There are 12 residues in the CDR3. The CDR3 here is CTSSGQGHEQFF. In DNA, the CDR3 is TGTACCAGCAGTGGACAGGGGCATGAGCAGTTCTTC.

This clonotype came up many times. The chain joins TRBV4-1 to TRBJ2-1, with 8 bases aligning to TRBD1. Per germline, CDR1 MGHRA and CDR2 YSYEKL. V lost 4 bases and J lost 5; bases outside the gene matches: 4. The CDR3 is made up of 14 amino acids. The CDR3 bases are TGCGCCAGCAGCCGCGACAGGGGTGACAATGAGCAGTTCTTC. Translated: CASSRDRGDNEQFF.

This clonotype was detected a few times. The chain carries TRBV7-9 and TRBJ2-2; D tentatively reads TRBD1 or TRBD2 (6 bases each). The germline V gene encodes CDR1 SEHNR and CDR2 FQNEAQ (reference sequence). V lost 6 bases, J lost 1 base, and 15 bases lay in between. The CDR3 is 16 residues long. The CDR3 nucleotides read TGTGCCAGCAGTCCGGGGGCAGAAAAGAACACCGGGGAGCTGTTTTTT. Its protein is CASSPGAEKNTGELFF.

As to this clonotype: A much more abundant neighbour one base away suggests this may be a read error. V and J are TRBV12-3 or TRBV12-4 and TRBJ2-3; 7 bases fit TRBD1. This CDR3 is 16 amino acids long. Unmatched junction bases numbered 11, after V lost 6 bases and J lost 2 bases. CDR3 loop: CASSLLPGQTTDTQYF. DNA of the CDR3: TGTGCCAGCAGCCTGCTTCCGGGACAGACCACAGATACGCAGTATTTT.

In the case of this clonotype: A much bigger clone sits one base away, suggesting this may be a read error. This chain uses TRBV30 with TRBJ1-5, with unresolved D. The CDR3 totals 13 residues. Germline CDR1 reads GTSNPN; CDR2 reads SVGIG (reference sequence). Here the CDR3 DNA reads TGTGCCTGGTGTGTGGGTGGCAATCAGCCCCAGCATTTT. Translation: CAWCVGGNQPQHF.

This clonotype was found many times. The chain is built from TRBV6-6 and TRBJ2-5; 8 bases match TRBD1. Germline CDR1 and CDR2: MNHNY and SVGAGI (reference sequence). CDR3 size: 16 residues. J gave up 7 bases and V 0 bases, and 10 bases lay outside the gene matches. The CDR3 sequence is CASSYSTGGPAGTQYF. In DNA form, the CDR3 reads TGTGCCAGCAGTTACTCAACAGGGGGTCCTGCGGGGACCCAGTACTTC.

This clonotype appeared many times. The chain is built from TRBV6-5 and TRBJ2-7; the match to TRBD1 covers 10 bases. The J segment lost 3 bases and the V segment lost 6 bases, leaving 8 bases of the junction unmatched. Germline V lookup: CDR1 MNHEY, CDR2 SVGAGI. The CDR3 is 15 amino acids. The CDR3 sequence: CASRQGTGVIYEQYF. CDR3 in DNA: TGTGCCAGCAGACAAGGGACAGGGGTTATCTACGAGCAGTACTTC.

There are many counts of this clonotype. J is TRBJ1-1 and V is TRBV6-2 or TRBV6-3; tentative D call: TRBD1 (5 bases). The CDR3 length is 14 residues. Deletions cut 2 bases from V and 0 bases from J, with 7 bases between. Germline V lookup: CDR1 MNHEY, CDR2 SVGEGT. The CDR3 DNA reads as TGTGCCAGCAGTTACGTGACAGTGAACACTGAAGCTTTCTTT. Translating it yields CASSYVTVNTEAFF.

This clonotype was observed many times. The chain uses TRBV2 and TRBJ2-7; D remains ambiguous. The CDR3 length is 12 residues. V was trimmed by 2 bases and J by 3 bases, leaving 5 bases between them. Per the germline V gene, CDR1 is SNHLY and CDR2 is FYNNEI. In DNA form, the CDR3 reads TGTGCCAGCAGTGAATTGCTCTACGAGCAGTACTTC. As protein: CASSELLYEQYF. The complete variable domain, with remaining parts taken from reference TRBV2 and TRBJ2-7, reads EPEVTQTPSHQVTQMGQEVILRCVPISNHLYFYWYRQILGQKVEFLVSFYNNEISEKSEIFDDQFSVERPDGSNFTLKIRSTKLEDSAMYFCASSELLYEQYFGPGTRLTVT.

This clonotype was seen at least ten times. This chain connects TRBV24-1 to TRBJ2-3; possible D gene TRBD2, 6 bases. Germline CDR1 KGHDR, CDR2 SFDVKD. V lost 12 bases to trimming and J lost 0 bases, with 21 bases between them. The CDR3 contains 16 residues. The CDR3 is CAVGETAGTSTDTQYF. CDR3 sequence (DNA): TGTGCCGTCGGGGAGACCGCGGGGACTAGCACAGATACGCAGTATTTT.

This clonotype showed up many times. Here the CDR3 DNA reads TGTGCCAGCAGCGAGGTTGGCGGTGCAGATACGCAGTATTTT. Encoded protein: CASSEVGGADTQYF. The chain recombines TRBV7-2 with TRBJ2-3; D unresolved. Germline V gene data show CDR1 as SGHTA and CDR2 as FQGNSA. V shed 5 bases and J shed 4 bases, with 13 bases lying between them. The CDR3 is 14 amino acids. The full variable domain, in which reference TRBV7-2 and TRBJ2-3 provide the parts outside the CDR3, is GAGVSQSPSNKVTEKGKDVELRCDPISGHTALYWYRQSLGQGLEFLIYFQGNSAPDKSGLPSDRFSAERTGGSVSTLTIQRTQQEDSAVYLCASSEVGGADTQYFGPGTRLTVL.

This clonotype was recorded many times. The rearrangement joins TRBV11-2 to TRBJ2-5; maybe TRBD1 (5 bases). V lost 4 bases, J lost 2 bases, and 14 bases lay in between. CDR3 length equals 15 residues. Germline loops: CDR1 SGHAT, CDR2 FQNNGV. The CDR3 region has the DNA TGTGCCAGCAGCTACGAATACTCAGGGCAAGAGACCCAGTACTTC. Amino acid sequence: CASSYEYSGQETQYF.

This clonotype was seen many times. Written as DNA, the CDR3 is TGTGCCAGCAGTCCGCACCTCATTCCCCTCCACTTT. This gives the protein CASSPHLIPLHF. The chain uses TRBV28 and TRBJ1-6; no definite D call. Per the germline V gene, CDR1 is MDHEN and CDR2 is SYDVKM. Trimming stripped 5 bases from V and 13 bases from J, with 12 bases between. This CDR3 contains 12 residues. The whole variable domain, filled in from reference TRBV28 and TRBJ1-6, reads DVKVTQSSRYLVKRTGEKVFLECVQDMDHENMFWYRQDPGLGLRLIYFSYDVKMKEKGDIPEGYSVSREKKERFSLILESASTNQTSMYLCASSPHLIPLHFGNGTRLTVT.

This clonotype was detected ten times or more. The chain recombines TRBV19 with TRBJ2-1, with 12 bases fitting TRBD2. This CDR3 has 15 residues. V trimming: 4 bases; J trimming: 4 bases; junction bases outside the gene matches: 2. The V gene's germline CDR1 is LNHDA and CDR2 SQIVND (reference sequence). CDR3 in amino acids: CASSTGLAGYNEQFF. CDR3 DNA sequence: TGTGCCAGTAGTACGGGACTAGCGGGTTACAATGAGCAGTTCTTC.

This clonotype occurred many times. The V gene is TRBV9, the J gene TRBJ2-2; possible D gene TRBD1, 6 bases. Trimming shortened V by 0 bases and J by 6 bases, and 18 bases separated the two germline ends. The germline gives CDR1 SGDLS, CDR2 YYNGEE. This CDR3 is built from 17 residues. CDR3 nucleotides: TGTGCCAGCAGCGTAGGGGCATACCCACAGGGTGCCGGGGAGCTGTTTTTT. This sequence encodes CASSVGAYPQGAGELFF.

This clonotype was counted between two and nine times. The genes are TRBV30 and TRBJ2-7; D possibly uses TRBD1 or TRBD2 (5 bases each). CDR1 is GTSNPN and CDR2 is SVGIG in the germline V gene (reference sequence). V lost 0 bases and J 6 bases, leaving 15 bases between the germline ends. The CDR3 consists of 14 residues. CDR3 sequence: CAWSVHMGTTEQYF. CDR3 in DNA: TGTGCCTGGAGTGTACACATGGGGACGACCGAGCAGTACTTC.

The V and J genes are TRBV6-1 and TRBJ2-7; TRBD1 is a possible D gene (6 bases). The CDR3 has 14 residues. Germline CDR1 MNHNS, CDR2 SASEGT. V was trimmed by 4 bases and J by 6 bases, leaving 16 bases between them. DNA for the CDR3: TGTGCCAGCAGTGGATATTCTACAGGGACCGAGCAGTACTTC. Protein sequence: CASSGYSTGTEQYF.

In its sample, this clonotype was seen many times. CDR3 amino acids: CAHRMEGQRLTEAFF. The CDR3 nucleotides read TGTGCCCATAGGATGGAGGGTCAGAGGTTGACTGAAGCTTTCTTT. The rearrangement uses TRBV2 and TRBJ1-1; D unclear. The CDR3 sequence is 15 residues long. CDR1 SNHLY and CDR2 FYNNEI come from the germline V gene. V was cut by 11 bases and J by 5 bases, with 24 bases left in between.

As concerns this clonotype: One base away lies a much larger clone, so this may be a sequencing read error. The gene calls are TRBV5-5 and TRBJ1-4; the match to TRBD1 covers 9 bases. In germline, CDR1 is SGHKS, CDR2 YYEKEE (reference sequence). The CDR3 is made up of 15 amino acids. CDR3 residues: CASSAPGTGNEELFF. CDR3 nucleotide sequence: TGTGCCAGCAGCGCCCCCGGGACAGGGAATGAAGAACTGTTTTTT.

This clonotype has at least ten counts. CDR3 amino acids: CASSQDPLTGGSRNEQFF. DNA of the CDR3: TGCGCCAGCAGCCAAGACCCCTTAACCGGCGGGAGTAGGAATGAGCAGTTCTTC. V usage is TRBV4-3 and J usage is TRBJ2-1, with TRBD2 identical over 7 bases. J was trimmed by 7 bases and V by 0 bases; bases with no gene match: 15. CDR1 is LGHNA and CDR2 is YSLEER in the germline V gene. The CDR3 is made up of 18 amino acids.

This clonotype was seen many times. The chain couples TRBV28 to TRBJ2-3; D unclear. The germline V gene encodes CDR1 MDHEN and CDR2 SYDVKM. This CDR3 spans 15 amino acids. Trimming took off 1 base at V and 4 bases at J, with 12 bases between the two ends. CDR3 sequence (DNA): TGTGCCAGCAGTTTATTGGAACAGTTTGCAGATACGCAGTATTTT. As protein: CASSLLEQFADTQYF.

This clonotype was recorded at least ten times. The gene calls are TRBV12-3 or TRBV12-4 and TRBJ2-3; possibly TRBD2 for D (5 bases). Trimming removed 5 bases at V and 7 bases at J, with 16 bases between. The CDR3 is made up of 14 amino acids. The chain's CDR3 is CASSTFSEDYTQYF. CDR3 coding DNA: TGTGCCAGCAGTACCTTCTCGGAGGACTATACGCAGTATTTT.